Presented here are 22 T cell receptor beta chains from one specimen sequenced in a study of blood T cell repertoires in COVID-19. Method: immunoSEQ multiplex PCR; TCRdb's copy keeps in-frame clones and lacks some. The table shows about 50,000 clones, with about 92% occurring only once. The sequenced sample consisted of peripheral blood. These receptors all come from a human donor in a cohort sampled during active COVID-19.

The sample holds one count of this clone. This rearrangement joins TRBV15 to TRBJ2-7; the D is unclear. Trimming stripped 0 bases from V and 5 bases from J, with 8 bases between. Germline values: CDR1 LNHNV, CDR2 YYDKDF (reference sequence). The CDR3 has 13 amino acids. This CDR3 is CATSRDPQDEQYF. CDR3 coding DNA: TGTGCCACCAGCAGAGATCCCCAGGACGAGCAGTACTTC.

J is TRBJ2-7 and V is TRBV7-6, with TRBD2 matching over 7 bases. The CDR3 contains 15 residues. The germline gives CDR1 SGHVS, CDR2 FNYEAQ. The junction had 6 bases not matched to a gene; V was cut back by 0 bases and J by 4 bases. Here the CDR3 reads CASSLAGGLSYEQYF. The DNA for the CDR3 is TGTGCCAGCAGCTTAGCGGGAGGGTTGTCATACGAGCAGTACTTC.

The table lists this clone with a count of one. The CDR3 DNA reads TGTGCCAGCAGTTTCCGCACCGGGACAGGGCGTGAAAAACTGTTTTTT. Translation gives CASSFRTGTGREKLFF. This chain links TRBV27 with TRBJ1-4; TRBD1 aligns across 9 bases. V lost 3 bases to trimming and J lost 7 bases; unmatched junction nucleotides: 9. This CDR3 region has 16 residues. Germline V gene data show CDR1 as MNHEY and CDR2 as SMNVEV (reference sequence).

The chain couples TRBV7-8 to TRBJ1-2; 7 nucleotides agree with TRBD1. V was pared by 1 base and J by 8 bases, with 10 bases of the junction left unmatched. Germline V gene data show CDR1 as SGHVS and CDR2 as FQNEAQ. The CDR3 is 15 amino acids. The CDR3 DNA sequence: TGTGCCAGCAGCTTAGAAGGGACAGCCGGCTGGGGCTACACCTTC. Its protein is CASSLEGTAGWGYTF.

J is TRBJ2-3 and V is TRBV4-1; a weak D match, TRBD1 (7 bases). Germline V gene data show CDR1 as MGHRA and CDR2 as YSYEKL. Trimming shortened V by 8 bases and J by 1 base, and 10 bases separated the two germline ends. The CDR3 length is 13 residues. CDR3 sequence (DNA): TGCGCCAGCCGCGGGACAGGCACAGATACGCAGTATTTT. Its protein product is CASRGTGTDTQYF.

V is TRBV2 and J is TRBJ1-1; D is perhaps TRBD1 (6 bases). CDR1 and CDR2 from the germline V gene are SNHLY and FYNNEI. V lost 6 bases and J 4 bases, leaving 15 bases between the germline ends. The CDR3 consists of 14 residues. CDR3 bases: TGTGCCAGCAGGCACAGGGTCGAGGGCACTGAAGCTTTCTTT. Its translation is CASRHRVEGTEAFF.

CDR3 loop: CASSHTGLGGGYGYTF. Here the CDR3 DNA reads TGTGCCAGCAGCCACACAGGGCTGGGGGGGGGCTATGGCTACACCTTC. This chain joins TRBV3-1 (or the pseudogene TRBV3-2) and TRBJ1-2, with D possibly matching TRBD1 (6 bases). Germline V gene sequence: CDR1 LGHDT, CDR2 YNNKEL (reference sequence). Trimming took off 3 bases at V and 4 bases at J, with 18 bases between the two ends. The CDR3 sequence is 16 residues long.

This clone was picked up one time. This chain links TRBV4-1 with TRBJ1-4, with D maybe TRBD1 (6 bases). The CDR3 has 14 residues. V shed 0 bases and J shed 10 bases, with 12 bases lying between them. The germline CDR1 and CDR2 sequences are MGHRA and YSYEKL. CDR3 amino acids: CASSQEEGGVKLFF. The CDR3 DNA reads TGCGCCAGCAGCCAAGAAGAGGGGGGGGTAAAACTGTTTTTT.

The rearrangement links TRBV5-1 to TRBJ2-3, with a tentative D call TRBD2 (5 bases). Germline V lookup: CDR1 SGHRS, CDR2 YFSETQ. The length of the CDR3 is 14 residues. Trimming took off 5 bases at V and 1 base at J, with 11 bases between the two ends. DNA for the CDR3: TGCGCCAGCAGTAGGGAGAGGGGCACAGATACGCAGTATTTT. Its translation is CASSRERGTDTQYF.

The chain links TRBV11-2 to TRBJ1-2; TRBD1 aligns across 10 bases. The CDR3 consists of 14 residues. Germline V lookup: CDR1 SGHAT, CDR2 FQNNGV. The V and J ends lost 4 bases and 4 bases, in that order; junction bases with no gene match: 3. CDR3 loop: CASSSWTGGYGYTF. The CDR3 DNA is TGTGCCAGCAGCTCCTGGACAGGGGGCTATGGCTACACCTTC.

This rearrangement joins TRBV7-6 to TRBJ1-1; TRBD1 agrees at 7 bases. V lost 4 bases and J lost 4; bases outside the gene matches: 9. The germline V gene encodes CDR1 SGHVS and CDR2 FNYEAQ. The CDR3 has 15 residues. The CDR3 spells CASSSTGAPSTEAFF. The CDR3 DNA reads as TGTGCCAGCAGCTCCACAGGGGCCCCAAGCACTGAAGCTTTCTTT.

The V call is TRBV12-2, the J call TRBJ2-2; the table's D gene call, TRBD2, was not cross checked with the DNA. TRBV12-2 is recorded as a pseudogene. This CDR3 has 16 amino acids. As DNA, the CDR3 is TGTGCAAGTCGCTTAGCGCTAGCGCCCCTAGGGAGGGAGCTGTTTTTT. It codes for CASRLALAPLGRELFF.

The chain is built from TRBV5-1 and TRBJ1-1, with 8 nucleotides matching TRBD1. This CDR3 region has 14 residues. The germline V gene encodes CDR1 SGHRS and CDR2 YFSETQ. The J segment lost 4 bases and the V segment lost 3 bases, leaving 5 bases of the junction unmatched. The CDR3 here is CASSYGQGGTEAFF. The CDR3 bases are TGCGCCAGCAGCTATGGACAGGGAGGCACTGAAGCTTTCTTT.

The chain couples TRBV10-1 to TRBJ2-1; 9 nucleotides line up with TRBD1. Per the germline V gene, CDR1 is WNHNN and CDR2 is SYGVQD (reference sequence). V shed 1 base and J 10 bases; nucleotides not matched to a gene: 8. This CDR3 is built from 15 residues. CDR3 in DNA: TGCGCCAGCAGTGAGTGGGAGGACAGGGGCGTGGAGCAGTTCTTC. Its protein is CASSEWEDRGVEQFF.

The chain has TRBV5-4 and TRBJ1-1; 8 nucleotides match TRBD1. The CDR3 is 14 residues long. Trimming took 3 bases from V and 1 from J; bases not matched to a gene: 2. In germline, CDR1 is SGHNT, CDR2 YYREEE (reference sequence). The CDR3, as DNA: TGTGCCAGCAGCTCCGGGACAGGGAACACTGAAGCTTTCTTT. Translated: CASSSGTGNTEAFF. Combining the CDR3 with reference TRBV5-4 and TRBJ1-1 gives the whole variable domain ETGVTQSPTHLIKTRGQQVTLRCSSQSGHNTVSWYQQALGQGPQFIFQYYREEENGRGNFPPRFSGLQFPNYSSELNVNALELDDSALYLCASSSGTGNTEAFFGQGTRLTVV.

The CDR3, as DNA: TGTGCCAGCAGCTTGGCCTTCAGGGCAGAGACCCAGTACTTC. It yields the protein CASSLAFRAETQYF. The rearrangement joins TRBV5-4 to TRBJ2-5; the D gene is possibly TRBD1 (5 bases). The V end lost 0 bases, the J end lost 4 bases, and 10 bases lay between the germline ends. Germline V lookup: CDR1 SGHNT, CDR2 YYREEE (reference sequence). This CDR3 spans 14 amino acids.

A single count supports this clone. The rearrangement links TRBV2 to TRBJ1-3; D is uncertain. Germline CDR1 and CDR2: SNHLY and FYNNEI. The CDR3 sequence is 15 residues long. Trimming took off 7 bases at V and 0 bases at J, with 13 bases between the two ends. The CDR3 nucleotides read TGTGCCAGCACTGTACGAGTAAGCTCTGGAAACACCATATATTTT. This encodes CASTVRVSSGNTIYF.

This sequence joins TRBV18 and TRBJ1-1, with a tentative D call TRBD1 (5 bases). The CDR3 totals 12 residues. V was trimmed by 11 bases and J by 4 bases, leaving 14 bases between them. Per the germline V gene, CDR1 is KGHSH and CDR2 is LQKENI. CDR3 loop: CALGGRGTEAFF. The CDR3 DNA reads TGTGCCCTCGGGGGTAGGGGCACTGAAGCTTTCTTT.

As DNA, the CDR3 is TGTGCCAGCATCCCCGGCACAAATGCAGGCAATGAGCAGTTCTTC. Translating gives CASIPGTNAGNEQFF. The J gene is TRBJ2-1, the V gene TRBV7-9; D unresolved. Germline V gives CDR1 SEHNR, CDR2 FQNEAQ (reference sequence). V was trimmed by 7 bases and J by 6 bases, leaving 19 bases between them. The CDR3 spans 15 residues.

The chain employs TRBV7-2 and TRBJ1-4; 10 bases are shared with TRBD1. J gave up 8 bases and V 5 bases, and 5 bases lay outside the gene matches. Germline CDR1 reads SGHTA; CDR2 reads FQGNSA. CDR3 size: 14 residues. In DNA, the CDR3 is TGTGCCAGCAGCCGGGACAGGGGTGGGGAAAAACTGTTTTTT. It codes for CASSRDRGGEKLFF.

The gene calls are TRBV27 and TRBJ1-2, with 9 bases fitting TRBD1. The CDR3 extends over 15 amino acids. J lost 4 bases, V lost 5 bases, and 8 bases had no gene match. CDR1 MNHEY and CDR2 SMNVEV come from the germline V gene (reference sequence). The CDR3 reads CASSPRTGVSYGYTF. The CDR3 coding sequence is TGTGCCAGCAGTCCTAGGACAGGGGTCAGCTATGGCTACACCTTC.

The chain joins TRBV7-8 to TRBJ1-1, with TRBD1 as a possible D gene (5 bases). V was shortened by 5 bases and J by 4 bases, with 11 bases between the two germline ends. Per germline, CDR1 SGHVS and CDR2 FQNEAQ. The CDR3 sequence is 13 residues long. CDR3 sequence (DNA): TGTGCCAGCAGCCTCGGGGGGAGCACTGAAGCTTTCTTT. It codes for CASSLGGSTEAFF.